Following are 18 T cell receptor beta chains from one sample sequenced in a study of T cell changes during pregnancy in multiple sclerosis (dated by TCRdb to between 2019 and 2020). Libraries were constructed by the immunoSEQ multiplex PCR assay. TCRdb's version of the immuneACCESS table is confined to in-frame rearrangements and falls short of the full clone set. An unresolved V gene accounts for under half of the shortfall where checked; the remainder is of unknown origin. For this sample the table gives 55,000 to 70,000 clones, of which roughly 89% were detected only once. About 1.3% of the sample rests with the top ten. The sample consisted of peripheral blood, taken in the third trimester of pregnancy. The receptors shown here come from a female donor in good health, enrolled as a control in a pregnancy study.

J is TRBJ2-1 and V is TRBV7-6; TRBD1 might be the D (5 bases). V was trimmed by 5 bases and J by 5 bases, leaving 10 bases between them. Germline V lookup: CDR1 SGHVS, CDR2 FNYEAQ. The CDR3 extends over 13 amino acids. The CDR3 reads CASSPRQHNEQFF. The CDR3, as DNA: TGTGCCAGCAGCCCACGACAGCACAATGAGCAGTTCTTC.

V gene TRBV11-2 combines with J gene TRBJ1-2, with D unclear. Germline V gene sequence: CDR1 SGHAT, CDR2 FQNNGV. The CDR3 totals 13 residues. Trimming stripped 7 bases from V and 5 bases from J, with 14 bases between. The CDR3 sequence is CASKEQPTYGYTF. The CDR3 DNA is TGTGCCAGCAAGGAACAACCGACTTATGGCTACACCTTC.

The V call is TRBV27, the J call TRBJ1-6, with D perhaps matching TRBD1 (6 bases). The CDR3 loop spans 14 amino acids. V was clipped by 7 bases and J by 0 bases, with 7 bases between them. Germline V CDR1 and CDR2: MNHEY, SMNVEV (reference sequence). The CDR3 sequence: CASMGASYNSPLHF. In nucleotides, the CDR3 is TGTGCCAGCATGGGGGCCTCCTATAATTCACCCCTCCACTTT.

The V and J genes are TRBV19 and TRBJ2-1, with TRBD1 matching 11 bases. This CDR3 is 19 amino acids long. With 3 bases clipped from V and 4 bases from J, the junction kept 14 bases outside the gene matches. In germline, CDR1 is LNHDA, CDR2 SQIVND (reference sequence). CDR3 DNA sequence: TGTGCCAGTAGTATGGACGCCCAACCGGGACAGGGGGATTACAATGAGCAGTTCTTC. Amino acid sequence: CASSMDAQPGQGDYNEQFF.

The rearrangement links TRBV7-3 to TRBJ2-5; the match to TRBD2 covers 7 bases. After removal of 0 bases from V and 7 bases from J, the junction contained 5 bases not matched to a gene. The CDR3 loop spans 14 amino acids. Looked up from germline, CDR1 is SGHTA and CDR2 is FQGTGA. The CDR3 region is CASSLTLGEGTQYF. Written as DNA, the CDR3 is TGTGCCAGCAGCTTAACTCTGGGGGAGGGGACCCAGTACTTC.

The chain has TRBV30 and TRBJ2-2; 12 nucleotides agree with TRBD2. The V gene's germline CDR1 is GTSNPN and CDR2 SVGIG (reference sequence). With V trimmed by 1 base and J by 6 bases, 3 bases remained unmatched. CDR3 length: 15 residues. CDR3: CAWSAGTSGPGELFF. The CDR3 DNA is TGTGCCTGGAGTGCCGGGACTAGCGGGCCCGGGGAGCTGTTTTTT.

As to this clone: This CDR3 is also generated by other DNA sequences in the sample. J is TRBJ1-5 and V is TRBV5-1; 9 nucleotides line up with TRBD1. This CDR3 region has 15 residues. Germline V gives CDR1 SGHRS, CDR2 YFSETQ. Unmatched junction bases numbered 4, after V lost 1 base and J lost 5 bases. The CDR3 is CASSLRTGADQPQHF. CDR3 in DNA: TGCGCCAGCAGCTTGAGGACAGGGGCAGATCAGCCCCAGCATTTT.

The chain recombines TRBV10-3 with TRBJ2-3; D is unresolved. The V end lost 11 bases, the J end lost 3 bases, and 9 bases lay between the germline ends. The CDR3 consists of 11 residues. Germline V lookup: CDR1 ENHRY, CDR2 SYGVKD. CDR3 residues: CAPKATDTQYF. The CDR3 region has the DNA TGTGCCCCGAAAGCGACAGATACGCAGTATTTT.

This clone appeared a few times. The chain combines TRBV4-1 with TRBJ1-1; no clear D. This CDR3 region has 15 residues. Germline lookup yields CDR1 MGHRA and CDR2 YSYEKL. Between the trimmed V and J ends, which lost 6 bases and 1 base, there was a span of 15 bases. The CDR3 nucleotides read TGCGCCAGCAGGGAGACCCCCTTACGGAACACTGAAGCTTTCTTT. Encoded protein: CASRETPLRNTEAFF.

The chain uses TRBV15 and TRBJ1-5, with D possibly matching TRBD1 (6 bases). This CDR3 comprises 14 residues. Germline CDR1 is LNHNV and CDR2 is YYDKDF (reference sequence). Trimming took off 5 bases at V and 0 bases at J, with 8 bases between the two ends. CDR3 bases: TGTGCCACCAGCGGGACACATAGCAATCAGCCCCAGCATTTT. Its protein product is CATSGTHSNQPQHF.

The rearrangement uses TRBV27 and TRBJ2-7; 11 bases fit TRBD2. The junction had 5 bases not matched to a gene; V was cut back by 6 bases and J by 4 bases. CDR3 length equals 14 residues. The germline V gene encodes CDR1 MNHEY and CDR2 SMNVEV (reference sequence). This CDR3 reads CASRLLAGVYEQYF. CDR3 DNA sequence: TGTGCCAGCAGATTACTAGCGGGGGTTTACGAGCAGTACTTC.

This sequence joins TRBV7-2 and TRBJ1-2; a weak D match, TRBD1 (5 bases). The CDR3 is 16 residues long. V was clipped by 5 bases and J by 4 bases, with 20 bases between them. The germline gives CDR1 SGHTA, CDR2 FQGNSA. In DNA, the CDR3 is TGTGCCAGCAGCCCCTGGGCCGGGGGGGTCGCCTATGGCTACACCTTC. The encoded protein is CASSPWAGGVAYGYTF.

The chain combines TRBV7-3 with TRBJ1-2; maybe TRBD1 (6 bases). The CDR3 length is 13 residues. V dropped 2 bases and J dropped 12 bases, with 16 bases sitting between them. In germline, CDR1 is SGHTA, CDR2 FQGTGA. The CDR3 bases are TGTGCCAGCAGCTTAGAAAGGAACAGGGACCACACCTTC. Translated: CASSLERNRDHTF. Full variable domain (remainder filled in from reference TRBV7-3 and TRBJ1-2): GAGVSQTPSNKVTEKGKYVELRCDPISGHTALYWYRQSLGQGPEFLIYFQGTGAADDSGLPNDRFFAVRPEGSVSTLKIQRTERGDSAVYLCASSLERNRDHTFGSGTRLTVV.

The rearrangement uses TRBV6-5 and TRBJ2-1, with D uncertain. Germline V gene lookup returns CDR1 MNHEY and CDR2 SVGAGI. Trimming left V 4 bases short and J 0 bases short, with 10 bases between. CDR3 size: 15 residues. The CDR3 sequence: CASSFTWSSYNEQFF. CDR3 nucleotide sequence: TGTGCCAGCAGTTTCACATGGAGCTCCTACAATGAGCAGTTCTTC.

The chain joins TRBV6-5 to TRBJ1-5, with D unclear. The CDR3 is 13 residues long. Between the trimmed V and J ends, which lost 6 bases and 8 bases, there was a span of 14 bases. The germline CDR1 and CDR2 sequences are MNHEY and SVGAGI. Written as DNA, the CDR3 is TGTGCCAGCAGAACGCGGGGTTCGGAGCCCCAGCATTTT. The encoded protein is CASRTRGSEPQHF.

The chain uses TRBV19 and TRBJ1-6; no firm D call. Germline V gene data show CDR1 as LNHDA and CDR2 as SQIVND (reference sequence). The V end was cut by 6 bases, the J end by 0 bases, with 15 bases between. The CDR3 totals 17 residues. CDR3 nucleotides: TGTGCCAGTAGCCGCGCGCGCGACAACTCCTATAATTCACCCCTCCACTTT. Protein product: CASSRARDNSYNSPLHF.

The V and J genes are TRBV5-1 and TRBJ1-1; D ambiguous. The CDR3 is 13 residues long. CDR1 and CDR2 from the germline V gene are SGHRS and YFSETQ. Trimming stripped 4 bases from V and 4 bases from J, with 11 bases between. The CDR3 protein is CASSPGFATEAFF. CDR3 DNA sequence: TGCGCCAGCAGCCCGGGATTTGCCACTGAAGCTTTCTTT.

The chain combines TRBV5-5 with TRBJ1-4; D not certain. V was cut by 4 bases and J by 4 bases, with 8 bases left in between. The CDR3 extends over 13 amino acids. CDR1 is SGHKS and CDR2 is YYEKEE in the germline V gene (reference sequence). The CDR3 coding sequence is TGTGCCAGCAGCAGAAACTATAATGAAAAACTGTTTTTT. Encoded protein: CASSRNYNEKLFF.